This record looks at one T cell receptor beta chain sequence and its context. Antigen specificity is unknown. The data derive from a study of cytomegalovirus exposure and HLA in healthy donors. Trimming pared 0 bases from V and 5 bases from J, leaving 19 bases between. This CDR3 region has 18 residues. Per the germline V gene, CDR1 is LGHNA and CDR2 is YSLEER. Overall study results and limits: Later analysis associated a missense DCLRE1C variant with TCR beta V- and J-gene trimming. A later analysis associated under 20,000 TCR beta sequences with HLA alleles at a 0.05 false discovery rate.

PCR amplification relied on 60 Vbeta primers (plus 13 Jbeta primers). Some clones are missing from TCRdb's copy, which holds only in-frame ones; the method was immunoSEQ multiplex PCR. The sample holds some 110,000 clones, about four fifths seen once. V usage is TRBV4-3 and J usage is TRBJ2-2; D is unresolved. The sample taken for sequencing was PBMCs. The receptor comes from a woman aged 45-59 years in good health and CMV-seropositive. The CDR3 protein is CASSQDPPLAGWTGELFF. CDR3 in DNA: TGCGCCAGCAGCCAAGATCCCCCTCTGGCAGGTTGGACCGGGGAGCTGTTTTTT.